This T cell receptor beta chain was recorded in a study of Tregs in tolerant kidney transplant recipients. Clones were sequenced by immunoSEQ multiplex PCR, and TCRdb holds only the in-frame ones, with some missing. Of 90,000 to 130,000 clones in the sample, around 89% were seen once. CDR1 is SGHRS, CDR2 YFSETQ, per germline. Trimming stripped 4 bases from V and 8 bases from J, with 21 bases between. The CDR3 extends over 15 amino acids. The chain combines TRBV5-1 with TRBJ1-2, with D maybe TRBD1 (6 bases). The receptor was isolated from a human donor who received a combined kidney and bone marrow transplant. Here the sequenced sample was CD4+ T cells from blood, taken before the transplant. The CDR3 loop is CASSQTGRGLGGYTF. DNA of the CDR3: TGCGCCAGCAGCCAAACAGGGAGAGGACTCGGCGGCTACACCTTC. Full variable domain (missing parts from reference TRBV5-1 and TRBJ1-2): KAGVTQTPRYLIKTRGQQVTLSCSPISGHRSVSWYQQTPGQGLQFLFEYFSETQRNKGNFPGRFSGRQFSNSRSEMNVSTLELGDSALYLCASSQTGRGLGGYTFGSGTRLTVV.